Presented here are 20 T cell receptor beta chains from one specimen sequenced in a study of blood T cell repertoires in COVID-19. Profiling relied on immunoSEQ multiplex PCR, and the TCRdb table lists in-frame clones only, not all of them. The sample consists of some 110,000 clones, more than 80% of them appearing once. Source material: peripheral blood. These TCRs come from a man aged 55 to 70 with acute or convalescent COVID-19.

V gene TRBV6-2 or TRBV6-3 combines with J gene TRBJ2-7; D remains unclear. CDR1 and CDR2 from the germline V gene are MNHEY and SVGEGT. V was pared by 4 bases and J by 6 bases, with 10 bases between. The CDR3 has 12 residues. This CDR3 reads CASSSLVGEQYF. The CDR3, as DNA: TGTGCCAGCAGTTCTCTAGTTGGCGAGCAGTACTTC.

CDR3 loop: CASSRGMSSYNEQFF. The DNA for the CDR3 is TGTGCCAGCAGCCGAGGAATGAGCTCCTACAATGAGCAGTTCTTC. The chain uses TRBV3-1 (or the pseudogene TRBV3-2) and TRBJ2-1, with unresolved D. From germline, CDR1 is LGHDT and CDR2 YNNKEL (reference sequence). Trimming stripped 4 bases from V and 0 bases from J, with 10 bases between. CDR3 length: 15 amino acids.

Here the CDR3 DNA reads TGTGCCAGCTCACCACCCCGACAGGGTAGCCTTAACTATGGCTACACCTTC. Its protein is CASSPPRQGSLNYGYTF. The V call is TRBV18, the J call TRBJ1-2; 7 bases are shared with TRBD1. With 0 bases clipped from V and 1 base from J, the junction kept 8 bases outside the gene matches. CDR1 and CDR2 from the germline V gene are KGHSH and LQKENI. This CDR3 has 17 amino acids.

V usage is TRBV27 and J usage is TRBJ1-5, with D unclear. Between the trimmed V and J ends, which lost 4 bases and 2 bases, there was a span of 9 bases. CDR1 MNHEY and CDR2 SMNVEV come from the germline V gene (reference sequence). The CDR3 is 14 residues long. CDR3 nucleotides: TGTGCCAGCAGTTCCGGGTGGGGCAATCAGCCCCAGCATTTT. Translated: CASSSGWGNQPQHF.

The chain is built from TRBV10-1 and TRBJ2-3; 9 nucleotides match TRBD1. CDR3 length equals 14 residues. The V gene end was trimmed by 4 bases and the J gene end by 3 bases; junction bases not matched to a gene: 2. The germline CDR1 and CDR2 sequences are WNHNN and SYGVQD (reference sequence). Here the CDR3 reads CASSADRGTDTQYF. The CDR3 coding sequence is TGCGCCAGCAGTGCGGACAGGGGAACAGATACGCAGTATTTT.

The genes are TRBV27 and TRBJ2-2; D is possibly TRBD2 (6 bases). V gave up 6 bases and J gave up 5 bases, with 19 bases separating them. The CDR3 totals 16 residues. Germline V gives CDR1 MNHEY, CDR2 SMNVEV (reference sequence). CDR3 sequence: CASSPNRDLSTGELFF. CDR3 DNA sequence: TGTGCCAGCAGCCCAAATCGGGACTTGTCTACCGGGGAGCTGTTTTTT.

The chain combines TRBV27 with TRBJ2-1, with a tentative D call TRBD1 (6 bases). CDR3 size: 13 residues. Per the germline V gene, CDR1 is MNHEY and CDR2 is SMNVEV (reference sequence). Trimming pared 5 bases from V and 9 bases from J, leaving 14 bases between. The CDR3 is CASSTDNRVEQFF. DNA of the CDR3: TGTGCCAGCAGTACCGACAACAGGGTTGAGCAGTTCTTC.

The chain is built from TRBV25-1 and TRBJ2-6; TRBD2 is a possible D gene (5 bases). V was clipped by 6 bases and J by 2 bases, with 11 bases between them. The CDR3 has 15 residues. Per the germline V gene, CDR1 is MGHDK and CDR2 is SYGVNS. CDR3 sequence: CASSFTGTGANVLTF. For the CDR3, the DNA is TGTGCCAGCAGCTTTACGGGGACTGGGGCCAACGTCCTGACTTTC.

The chain carries TRBV27 and TRBJ2-5; TRBD2 aligns across 12 bases. This CDR3 is 14 amino acids long. Germline trimming cut 6 bases from V and 4 bases from J; bases unmatched to any gene: 3. Per the germline V gene, CDR1 is MNHEY and CDR2 is SMNVEV (reference sequence). CDR3 amino acids: CASSGLAGLETQYF. As DNA, the CDR3 is TGTGCCAGCAGCGGACTAGCGGGATTAGAGACCCAGTACTTC.

The J gene is TRBJ2-7, the V gene TRBV5-1, with 8 positions matching TRBD2. With V trimmed by 4 bases and J by 9 bases, 9 bases remained unmatched. The CDR3 has 13 residues. Per germline, CDR1 SGHRS and CDR2 YFSETQ. The CDR3 nucleotides read TGCGCCAGCAGCCGGGAGGGAACTAGCGGGCAGTACTTC. Its protein is CASSREGTSGQYF.

The V gene is TRBV11-2, the J gene TRBJ2-1; 9 bases are a match to TRBD2. From germline, CDR1 is SGHAT and CDR2 FQNNGV. The J segment lost 5 bases and the V segment lost 1 base, leaving 0 bases of the junction unmatched. The CDR3 runs 14 residues. CDR3 sequence reads: CASSLASGNNEQFF. CDR3 bases: TGTGCCAGCAGCTTAGCTAGCGGGAACAATGAGCAGTTCTTC.

The chain is built from TRBV5-1 and TRBJ1-6, with 7 bases matching TRBD1. Losses at the gene ends were 0 bases for V and 7 bases for J; bases not matched to a gene: 4. Per germline, CDR1 SGHRS and CDR2 YFSETQ. The CDR3 runs to 15 residues. This CDR3 is CASSLEGARNSPLHF. DNA for the CDR3: TGCGCCAGCAGCTTGGAGGGGGCTCGAAATTCACCCCTCCACTTT.

The chain recombines TRBV19 with TRBJ2-6, with D hard to call. This CDR3 is built from 15 residues. Germline assignment: CDR1 LNHDA and CDR2 SQIVND (reference sequence). The ends were cut back, 7 bases at V and 0 bases at J, with 10 bases in the middle. The CDR3 DNA reads as TGTGCCAGTAATGAGCTATTCTCTGGGGCCAACGTCCTGACTTTC. This sequence encodes CASNELFSGANVLTF.

The gene calls are TRBV28 and TRBJ2-1, with TRBD2 identical over 11 bases. This CDR3 spans 16 amino acids. From germline, CDR1 is MDHEN and CDR2 SYDVKM. V was clipped by 0 bases and J by 6 bases; unmatched bases: 4. The DNA of the CDR3 is TGTGCCAGCAGTTTATGGACTAGCGGGAATCTCAATGAGCAGTTCTTC. Translated, it gives CASSLWTSGNLNEQFF.

The chain is built from TRBV6-2 or TRBV6-3 and TRBJ1-5; D uncertain. The germline CDR1 and CDR2 sequences are MNHEY and SVGEGT. The V and J ends lost 6 bases and 5 bases respectively, with 17 bases between them. This CDR3 has 15 residues. The CDR3 loop is CASSSTSRSHQPQHF. The CDR3 DNA follows: TGTGCCAGCAGCTCCACCTCAAGGAGCCATCAGCCCCAGCATTTT.

The V gene is TRBV5-1, the J gene TRBJ1-2; D may be TRBD1 (6 bases). The CDR3 is 16 amino acids. CDR1 and CDR2 from the germline V gene are SGHRS and YFSETQ. Trimming left V 3 bases short and J 4 bases short, with 19 bases between. CDR3: CASSSTAGDLIYGYTF. DNA of the CDR3: TGCGCCAGCAGCTCCACCGCAGGGGACCTGATCTATGGCTACACCTTC.

This sequence joins TRBV5-1 and TRBJ1-2, with a weak D call TRBD1 (5 bases). V was pared by 0 bases and J by 3 bases, with 9 bases between. The V gene's germline CDR1 is SGHRS and CDR2 YFSETQ. This CDR3 region has 14 residues. CDR3 loop: CASSLVGQDYGYTF. Written as DNA, the CDR3 is TGCGCCAGCAGCTTGGTTGGACAAGACTATGGCTACACCTTC.

The chain links TRBV30 to TRBJ2-5, with D maybe TRBD1 (6 bases). Germline assignment: CDR1 GTSNPN and CDR2 SVGIG (reference sequence). Trimming took off 1 base at V and 2 bases at J, with 8 bases between the two ends. This CDR3 comprises 13 residues. CDR3 sequence (DNA): TGTGCCTGGAGTGCAGGGGCACAAGAGACCCAGTACTTC. The encoded protein is CAWSAGAQETQYF.

The V gene is TRBV28, the J gene TRBJ2-1; 8 bases map to TRBD2. The CDR3 has 15 amino acids. Germline CDR1 and CDR2: MDHEN and SYDVKM. V was clipped by 6 bases and J by 0 bases; unmatched bases: 4. CDR3 protein: CASSATSGSYNEQFF. The CDR3 region has the DNA TGTGCCAGCAGCGCCACTAGCGGCTCCTACAATGAGCAGTTCTTC.

The chain combines TRBV28 with TRBJ2-2, with TRBD2 as a possible D gene (6 bases). The CDR3 extends over 13 amino acids. Germline CDR1 reads MDHEN; CDR2 reads SYDVKM. Trimming stripped 2 bases from V and 9 bases from J, with 10 bases between. In DNA form, the CDR3 reads TGTGCCAGCAGTTTAAGCCTAGCGAGGGAGCTGTTTTTT. As protein: CASSLSLARELFF.